This T cell receptor beta chain was sequenced in a study of PD-1 blockade in classical Hodgkin lymphoma. Study-wide context: Every 2 weeks, patients had 3 mg/kg nivolumab intravenously.

This clone appeared a few times. Its antigen is unknown. Documented time point: cycle 4 day 1 (C4D1), after 5 to 7 weeks of nivolumab. Each patient's relapse followed autologous stem cell transplantation, and brentuximab vedotin exposure varied. CD4+ T cells were purified from thawed PBMCs by negative selection. Sequencing used immunoSEQ multiplex PCR; TCRdb keeps in-frame clones, though not all of them. This repertoire shows 32,000 or so clones, 92% found once; its top ten account for around 0.3%. This CDR3 is built from 14 residues. V dropped 4 bases and J dropped 6; count of bases not matched to a gene: 8. Germline CDR1 is LNHDA and CDR2 is SQIVND (reference sequence). Study-wide results and limits: By C4D1 there was a significant rise in CD4+ TCR diversity but not in CD8+ TCR diversity.

This chain uses TRBV19 with TRBJ1-1; 7 nucleotides align to TRBD1. The receptor's source is a human donor with classical Hodgkin lymphoma. The source material was CD4+ T cells from blood, sampled before the fourth cycle of nivolumab. The CDR3 coding sequence is TGTGCCAGTAGTACAGGGGGTAATGTTCCTGAAGCTTTCTTT. Its translation: CASSTGGNVPEAFF.